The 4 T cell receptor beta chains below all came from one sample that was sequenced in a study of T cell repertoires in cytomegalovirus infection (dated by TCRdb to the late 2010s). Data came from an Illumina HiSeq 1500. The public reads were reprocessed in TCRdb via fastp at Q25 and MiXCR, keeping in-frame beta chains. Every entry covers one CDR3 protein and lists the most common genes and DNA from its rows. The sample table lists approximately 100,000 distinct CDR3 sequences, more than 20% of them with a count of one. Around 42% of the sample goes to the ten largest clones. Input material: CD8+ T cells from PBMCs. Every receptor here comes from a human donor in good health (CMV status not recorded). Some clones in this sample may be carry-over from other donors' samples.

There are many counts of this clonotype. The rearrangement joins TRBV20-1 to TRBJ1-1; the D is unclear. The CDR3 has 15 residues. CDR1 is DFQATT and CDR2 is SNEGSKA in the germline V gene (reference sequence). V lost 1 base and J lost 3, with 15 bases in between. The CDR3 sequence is CSARAFGSPDTEAFF. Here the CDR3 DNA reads TGCAGTGCTAGAGCTTTTGGCAGTCCCGACACTGAAGCTTTCTTT.

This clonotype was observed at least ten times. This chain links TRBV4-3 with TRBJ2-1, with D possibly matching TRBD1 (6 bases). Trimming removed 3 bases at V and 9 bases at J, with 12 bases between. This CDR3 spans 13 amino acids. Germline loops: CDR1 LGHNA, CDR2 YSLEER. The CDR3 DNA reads TGCGCCAGCAGCCAGAAGCAGGGGTCTGAGCAGTTCTTC. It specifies CASSQKQGSEQFF.

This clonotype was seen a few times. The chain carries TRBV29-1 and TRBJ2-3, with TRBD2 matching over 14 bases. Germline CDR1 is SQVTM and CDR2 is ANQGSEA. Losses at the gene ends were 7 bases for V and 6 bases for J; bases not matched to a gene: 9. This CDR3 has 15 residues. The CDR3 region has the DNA TGCAGCGCTGTTGGACTAGCGGGGGGCGCGGATACGCAGTATTTT. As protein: CSAVGLAGGADTQYF.

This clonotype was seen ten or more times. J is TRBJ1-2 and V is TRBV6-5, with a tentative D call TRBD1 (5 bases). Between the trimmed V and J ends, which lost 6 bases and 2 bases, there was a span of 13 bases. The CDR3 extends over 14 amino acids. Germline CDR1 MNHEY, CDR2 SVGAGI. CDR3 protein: CASSTGEGNYGYTF. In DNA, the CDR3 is TGTGCCAGCAGCACCGGGGAGGGGAACTATGGCTACACCTTC.